This TCR beta chain is from a study of blood T cell repertoires in COVID-19. The CDR3 covers 12 residues. Trimming stripped 5 bases from V and 1 base from J, with 5 bases between. Authors' analysis steps: Reference gene primer amplification in the assay estimated nucleated cell counts. Produced via immunoSEQ multiplex PCR; TCRdb's table is partial and in-frame only. The DNA gave D and trimming, while V, J and clone size come from that table. The sample contains 300,000 to 400,000 clones, 80% to 90% of which appear only once. Participant-reported clinical history was the basis for cohort assignment. Sequenced input: PBMCs or T cells enriched from blood (not recorded which). The rearrangement uses TRBV12-3 or TRBV12-4 and TRBJ2-5; D is perhaps TRBD1 (5 bases). This TCR came from a woman aged 40-49 years with acute COVID-19. The DNA of the CDR3 is TGTGCCAGCAGTACAGGCCAAGAGACCCAGTACTTC. It codes for CASSTGQETQYF.